This TCR beta chain derives from a study of PD-L1 blockade in urothelial cancer. The CDR3 sequence is 13 residues long. Trimming shortened V by 5 bases and J by 5 bases, and 10 bases separated the two germline ends. The germline gives CDR1 KGHSH, CDR2 LQKENI. Into every PCR, synthetic TCR analog templates were spiked. TCRdb's copy holds only in-frame clones and misses some; the assay was immunoSEQ multiplex PCR. The sample gives 46,000 or so clones, around 85% of which show up once; over 9.5% is in the top ten. Time point defined: peripheral blood 6 weeks after treatment start. The chain employs TRBV18 and TRBJ1-5; D remains ambiguous. The receptor's source is a man aged 60-69 years with urothelial cancer. Sequences were derived from PBMCs, sampled around atezolizumab (anti-PD-L1) treatment. The CDR3 region has the DNA TGTGCCAGCTCAACAGACACTTATCAGCCCCAGCATTTT. Protein: CASSTDTYQPQHF. Full variable domain (outside the CDR3, taken from reference TRBV18 and TRBJ1-5): NAGVMQNPRHLVRRRGQEARLRCSPMKGHSHVYWYRQLPEEGLKFMVYLQKENIIDESGMPKERFSAEFPKEGPSILRIQQVVRGDSAAYFCASSTDTYQPQHFGDGTRLSIL.